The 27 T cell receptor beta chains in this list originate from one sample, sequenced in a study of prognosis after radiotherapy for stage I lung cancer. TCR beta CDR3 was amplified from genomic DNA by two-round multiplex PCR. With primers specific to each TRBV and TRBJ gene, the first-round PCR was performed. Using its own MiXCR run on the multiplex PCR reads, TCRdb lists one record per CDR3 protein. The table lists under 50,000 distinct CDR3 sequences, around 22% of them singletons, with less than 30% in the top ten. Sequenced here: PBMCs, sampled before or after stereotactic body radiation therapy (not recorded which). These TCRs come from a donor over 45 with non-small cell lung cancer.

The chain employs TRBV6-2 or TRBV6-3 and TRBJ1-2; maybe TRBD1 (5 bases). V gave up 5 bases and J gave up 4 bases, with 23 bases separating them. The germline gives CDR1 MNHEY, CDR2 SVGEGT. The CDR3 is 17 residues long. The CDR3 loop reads CASSEYAAGPASYGYTF. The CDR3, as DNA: TGTGCCAGCAGTGAATACGCAGCAGGGCCCGCCAGCTATGGCTACACCTTC.

The CDR3 nucleotides are TGCGCCAGCAGCCCCCAGGGTGTAGTTTATGGCTACACCTTC. Translated: CASSPQGVVYGYTF. The genes are TRBV5-1 and TRBJ1-2; a possible D gene is TRBD1 (5 bases). V lost 4 bases and J lost 5, with 15 bases in between. Germline V gene data show CDR1 as SGHRS and CDR2 as YFSETQ. The length of the CDR3 is 14 residues. Full variable domain (outside the CDR3, taken from reference TRBV5-1 and TRBJ1-2): KAGVTQTPRYLIKTRGQQVTLSCSPISGHRSVSWYQQTPGQGLQFLFEYFSETQRNKGNFPGRFSGRQFSNSRSEMNVSTLELGDSALYLCASSPQGVVYGYTFGSGTRLTVV.

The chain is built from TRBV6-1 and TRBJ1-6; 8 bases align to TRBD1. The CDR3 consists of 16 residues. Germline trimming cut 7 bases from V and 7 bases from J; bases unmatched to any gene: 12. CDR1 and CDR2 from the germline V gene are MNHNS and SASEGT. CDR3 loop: CASTLDRVLWNSPLHF. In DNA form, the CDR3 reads TGTGCCAGCACCCTGGACAGGGTTTTGTGGAATTCACCCCTCCACTTT.

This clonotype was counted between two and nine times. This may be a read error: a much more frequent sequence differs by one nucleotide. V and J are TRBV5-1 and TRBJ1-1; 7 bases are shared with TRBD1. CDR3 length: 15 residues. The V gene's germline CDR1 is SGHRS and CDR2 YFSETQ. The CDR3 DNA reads TGCGTCAGCAGCTCCTCCGCAGGGGGAGACACTGAAGCTTTCTTT. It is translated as CVSSSSAGGDTEAFF.

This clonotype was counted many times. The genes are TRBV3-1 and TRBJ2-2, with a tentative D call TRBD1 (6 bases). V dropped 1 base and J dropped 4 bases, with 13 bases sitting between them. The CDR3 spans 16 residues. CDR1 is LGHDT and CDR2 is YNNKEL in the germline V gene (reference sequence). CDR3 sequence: CASSQGGQGTTGELFF. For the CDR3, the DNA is TGTGCCAGCAGCCAAGGGGGTCAGGGGACCACCGGGGAGCTGTTTTTT.

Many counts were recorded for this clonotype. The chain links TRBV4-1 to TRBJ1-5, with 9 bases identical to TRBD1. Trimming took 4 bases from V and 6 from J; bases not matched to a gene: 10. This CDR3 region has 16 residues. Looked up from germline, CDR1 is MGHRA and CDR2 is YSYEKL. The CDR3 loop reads CASSRSRDRVPQPQHF. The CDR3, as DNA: TGCGCCAGCAGCCGTTCCCGGGACAGGGTACCTCAGCCCCAGCATTTT.

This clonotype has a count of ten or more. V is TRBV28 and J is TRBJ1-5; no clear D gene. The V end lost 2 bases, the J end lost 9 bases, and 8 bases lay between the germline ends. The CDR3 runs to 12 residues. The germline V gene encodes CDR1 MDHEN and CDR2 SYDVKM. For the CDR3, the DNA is TGTGCCAGCAGTTTAGCGCGTCGGCCCCAGCATTTT. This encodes CASSLARRPQHF. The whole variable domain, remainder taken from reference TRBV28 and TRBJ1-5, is DVKVTQSSRYLVKRTGEKVFLECVQDMDHENMFWYRQDPGLGLRLIYFSYDVKMKEKGDIPEGYSVSREKKERFSLILESASTNQTSMYLCASSLARRPQHFGDGTRLSIL.

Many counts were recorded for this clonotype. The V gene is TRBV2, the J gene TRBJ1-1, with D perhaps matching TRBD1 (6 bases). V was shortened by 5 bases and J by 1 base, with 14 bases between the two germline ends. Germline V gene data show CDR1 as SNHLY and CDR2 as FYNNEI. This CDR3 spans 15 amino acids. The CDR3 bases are TGTGCCAGCAGTATTACCAGACAGGCGAACACTGAAGCTTTCTTT. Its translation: CASSITRQANTEAFF.

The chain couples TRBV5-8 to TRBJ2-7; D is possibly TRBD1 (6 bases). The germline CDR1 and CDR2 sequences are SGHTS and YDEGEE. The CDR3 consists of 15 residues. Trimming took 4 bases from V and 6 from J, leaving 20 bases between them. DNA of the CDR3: TGTGCCAGCAGCAAATCCGGGATAGGGGGTCGCGAGCAGTACTTC. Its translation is CASSKSGIGGREQYF.

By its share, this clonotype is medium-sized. Here the CDR3 reads CASSLEGTTAFF. The CDR3 coding sequence is TGTGCCAGCAGCTTAGAGGGGACGACGGCTTTCTTT. The rearrangement links TRBV11-1 to TRBJ1-1, with D possibly matching TRBD1 (5 bases). The V gene's germline CDR1 is SGHAT and CDR2 FQDESV (reference sequence). Trimming shortened V by 1 base and J by 11 bases, and 11 bases separated the two germline ends. This CDR3 spans 12 amino acids.

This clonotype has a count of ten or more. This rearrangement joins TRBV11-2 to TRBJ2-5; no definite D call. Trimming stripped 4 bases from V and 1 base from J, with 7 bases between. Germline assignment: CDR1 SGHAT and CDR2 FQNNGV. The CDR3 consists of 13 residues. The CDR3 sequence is CASSYGVQETQYF. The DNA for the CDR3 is TGTGCCAGCAGCTATGGGGTCCAAGAGACCCAGTACTTC. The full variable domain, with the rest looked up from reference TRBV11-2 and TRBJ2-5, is EAGVAQSPRYKIIEKRQSVAFWCNPISGHATLYWYQQILGQGPKLLIQFQNNGVVDDSQLPKDRFSAERLKGVDSTLKIQPAKLEDSAVYLCASSYGVQETQYFGPGTRLLVL.

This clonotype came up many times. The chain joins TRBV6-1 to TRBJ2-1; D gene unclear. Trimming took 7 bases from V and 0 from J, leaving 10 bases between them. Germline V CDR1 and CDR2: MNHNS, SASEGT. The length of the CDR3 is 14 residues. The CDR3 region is CASMTASSYNEQFF. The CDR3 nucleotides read TGTGCCAGCATGACTGCTAGCTCCTACAATGAGCAGTTCTTC.

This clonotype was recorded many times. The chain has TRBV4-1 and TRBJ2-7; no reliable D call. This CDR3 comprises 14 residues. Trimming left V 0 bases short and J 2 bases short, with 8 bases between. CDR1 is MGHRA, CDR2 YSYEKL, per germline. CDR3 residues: CASSQDSYPYEQYF. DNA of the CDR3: TGCGCCAGCAGCCAAGACAGCTACCCCTACGAGCAGTACTTC.

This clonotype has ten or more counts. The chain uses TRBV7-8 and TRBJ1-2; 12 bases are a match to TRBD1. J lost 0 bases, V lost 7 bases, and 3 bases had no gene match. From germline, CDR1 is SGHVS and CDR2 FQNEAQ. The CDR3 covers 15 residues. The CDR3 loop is CASNGDRGPNYGYTF. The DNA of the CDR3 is TGTGCCAGCAACGGGGACAGGGGGCCTAACTATGGCTACACCTTC.

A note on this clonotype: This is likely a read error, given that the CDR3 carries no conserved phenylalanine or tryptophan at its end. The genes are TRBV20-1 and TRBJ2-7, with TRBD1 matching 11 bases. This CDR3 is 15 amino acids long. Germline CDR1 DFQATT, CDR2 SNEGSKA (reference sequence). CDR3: CNAYLPGQGAYEQYL. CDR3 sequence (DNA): TGCAATGCCTATCTGCCGGGACAGGGGGCCTACGAGCAGTACTTA.

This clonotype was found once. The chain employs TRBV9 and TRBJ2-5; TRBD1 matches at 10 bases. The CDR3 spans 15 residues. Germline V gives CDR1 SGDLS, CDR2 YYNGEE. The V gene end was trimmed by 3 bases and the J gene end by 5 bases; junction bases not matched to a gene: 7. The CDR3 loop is CASSDYRTGGETQYF. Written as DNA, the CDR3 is TGTGCCAGCAGCGATTACCGGACAGGGGGTGAGACCCAGTACTTC.

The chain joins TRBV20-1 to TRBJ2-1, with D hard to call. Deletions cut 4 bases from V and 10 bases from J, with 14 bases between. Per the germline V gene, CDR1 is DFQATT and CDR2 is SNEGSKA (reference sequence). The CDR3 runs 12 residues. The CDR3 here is CSAIPSRAEQFF. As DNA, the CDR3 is TGCAGTGCTATACCTAGTCGGGCGGAGCAGTTCTTC.

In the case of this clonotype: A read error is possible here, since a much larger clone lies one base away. CDR3: CASGFDERNTQYF. Here the CDR3 DNA reads TGTGCTAGTGGTTTTGATGAAAGGAATACGCAGTATTTT. The V call is TRBV12-5, the J call TRBJ2-3; the D is unclear. CDR3 length equals 13 residues. Trimming took 3 bases from V and 7 from J, leaving 11 bases between them. Germline assignment: CDR1 LGHNT and CDR2 FRNRAP. Full variable domain (outside the CDR3, taken from reference TRBV12-5 and TRBJ2-3): DARVTQTPRHKVTEMGQEVTMRCQPILGHNTVFWYRQTMMQGLELLAYFRNRAPLDDSGMPKDRFSAEMPDATLATLKIQPSEPRDSAVYFCASGFDERNTQYFGPGTRLTVL.

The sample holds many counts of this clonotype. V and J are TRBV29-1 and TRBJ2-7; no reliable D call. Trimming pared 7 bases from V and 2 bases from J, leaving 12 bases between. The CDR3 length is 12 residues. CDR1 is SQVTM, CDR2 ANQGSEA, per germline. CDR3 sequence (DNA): TGCAGCGCCCTACAGCCCCCCTACGAGCAGTACTTC. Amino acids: CSALQPPYEQYF.

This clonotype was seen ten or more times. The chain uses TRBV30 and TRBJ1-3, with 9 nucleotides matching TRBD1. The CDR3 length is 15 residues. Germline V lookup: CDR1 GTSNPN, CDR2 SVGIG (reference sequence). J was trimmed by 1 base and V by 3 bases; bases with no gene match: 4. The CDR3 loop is CAWRTGTGSGNTIYF. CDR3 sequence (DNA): TGTGCCTGGAGGACAGGGACAGGGTCTGGAAACACCATATATTTT.

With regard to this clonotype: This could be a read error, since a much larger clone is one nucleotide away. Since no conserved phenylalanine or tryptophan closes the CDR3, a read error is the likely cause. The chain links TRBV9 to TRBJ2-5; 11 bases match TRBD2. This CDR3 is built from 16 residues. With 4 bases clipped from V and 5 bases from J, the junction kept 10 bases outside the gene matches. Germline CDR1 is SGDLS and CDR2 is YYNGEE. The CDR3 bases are TGTGCCAGCAGCTATGGAGTAGCGGGGGGGCGTGAGACCCAGTACCTC. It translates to CASSYGVAGGRETQYL.

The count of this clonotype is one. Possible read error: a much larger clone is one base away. CDR3 in DNA: TGTGCCAGCAGTTACCAAGACACGTCTCTATCCACCGGGGAGCTGTTTTTT. It yields the protein CASSYQDTSLSTGELFF. V and J are TRBV6-4 and TRBJ2-2; no definite D call. Germline loops: CDR1 MRHNA, CDR2 SNTAGT. V lost 5 bases and J lost 4, with 20 bases in between. The CDR3 covers 17 residues.

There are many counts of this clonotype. CDR3 in amino acids: CASSQPPSTGELFF. CDR3 sequence (DNA): TGTGCCAGCAGCCAACCGCCGAGCACCGGGGAGCTGTTTTTT. The gene calls are TRBV4-2 and TRBJ2-2, with no clear D. The CDR3 sequence is 14 residues long. Trimming pared 2 bases from V and 4 bases from J, leaving 8 bases between. Germline V CDR1 and CDR2: LGHNA, YNFKEQ.

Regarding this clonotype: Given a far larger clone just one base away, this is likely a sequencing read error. In DNA form, the CDR3 reads TGTGCCAGCAGTTACCAAGCGGGGGGACATTACGAGCAGTACTTC. Translation: CASSYQAGGHYEQYF. V gene TRBV6-9 combines with J gene TRBJ2-7, with 9 bases that match TRBD2. Germline V gives CDR1 MNHGY, CDR2 SVAAGI. The V segment lost 3 bases and the J segment 4 bases; nucleotides outside the gene matches: 7. The CDR3 has 15 amino acids.

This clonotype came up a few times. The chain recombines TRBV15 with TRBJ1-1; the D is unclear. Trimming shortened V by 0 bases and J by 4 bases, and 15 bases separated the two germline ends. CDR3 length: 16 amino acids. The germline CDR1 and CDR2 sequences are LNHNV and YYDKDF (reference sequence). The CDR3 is CATSRDQVSAVTEAFF. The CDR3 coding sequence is TGTGCCACCAGCAGAGATCAAGTGTCCGCGGTCACTGAAGCTTTCTTT. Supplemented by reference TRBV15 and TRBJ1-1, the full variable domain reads DAMVIQNPRYQVTQFGKPVTLSCSQTLNHNVMYWYQQKSSQAPKLLFHYYDKDFNNEADTPDNFQSRRPNTSFCFLDIRSPGLGDTAMYLCATSRDQVSAVTEAFFGQGTRLTVV.

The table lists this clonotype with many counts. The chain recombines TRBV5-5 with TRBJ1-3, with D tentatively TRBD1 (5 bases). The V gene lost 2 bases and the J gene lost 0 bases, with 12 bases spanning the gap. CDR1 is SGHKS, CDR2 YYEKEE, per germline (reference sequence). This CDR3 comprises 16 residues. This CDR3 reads CASSFRGAISGNTIYF. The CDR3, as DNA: TGTGCCAGCAGCTTCCGAGGGGCTATCTCTGGAAACACCATATATTTT.

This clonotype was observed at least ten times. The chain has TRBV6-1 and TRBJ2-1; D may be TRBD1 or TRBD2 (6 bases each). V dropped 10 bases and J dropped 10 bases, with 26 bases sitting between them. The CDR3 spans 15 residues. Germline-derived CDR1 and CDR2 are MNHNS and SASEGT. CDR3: CAIQQGLGGSEEQFF. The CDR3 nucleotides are TGTGCCATACAACAGGGATTGGGAGGAAGTGAGGAGCAGTTCTTC.